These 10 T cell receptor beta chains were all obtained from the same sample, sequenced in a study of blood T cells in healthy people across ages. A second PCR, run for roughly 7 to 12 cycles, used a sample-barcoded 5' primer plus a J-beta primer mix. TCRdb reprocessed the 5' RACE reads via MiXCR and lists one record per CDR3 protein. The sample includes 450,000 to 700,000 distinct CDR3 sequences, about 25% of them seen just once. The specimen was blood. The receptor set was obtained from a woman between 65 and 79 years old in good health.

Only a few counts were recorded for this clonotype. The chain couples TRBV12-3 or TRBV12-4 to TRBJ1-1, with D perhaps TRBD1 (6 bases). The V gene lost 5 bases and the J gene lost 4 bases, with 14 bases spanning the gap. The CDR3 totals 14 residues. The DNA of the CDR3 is TGTGCCAGCAGTCACAGGGAGACAGTCACTGAAGCTTTCTTT. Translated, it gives CASSHRETVTEAFF.

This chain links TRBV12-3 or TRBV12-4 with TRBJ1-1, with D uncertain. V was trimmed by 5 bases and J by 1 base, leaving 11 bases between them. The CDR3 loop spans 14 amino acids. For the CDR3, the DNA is TGTGCCAGCAGTCGGGTGGTAGGGAACACTGAAGCTTTCTTT. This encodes CASSRVVGNTEAFF.

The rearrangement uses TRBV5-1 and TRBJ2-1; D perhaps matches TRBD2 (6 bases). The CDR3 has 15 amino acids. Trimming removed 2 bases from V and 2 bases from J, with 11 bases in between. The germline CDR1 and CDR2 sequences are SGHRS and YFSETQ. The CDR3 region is CASSFGGNTYNEQFF. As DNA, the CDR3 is TGCGCCAGCAGCTTTGGCGGGAATACCTACAATGAGCAGTTCTTC.

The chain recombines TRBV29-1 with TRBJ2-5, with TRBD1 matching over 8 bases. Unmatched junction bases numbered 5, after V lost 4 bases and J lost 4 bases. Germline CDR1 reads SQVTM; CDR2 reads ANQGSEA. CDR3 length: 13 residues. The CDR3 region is CSVAGGRRETQYF. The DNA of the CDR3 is TGCAGCGTTGCAGGGGGCCGGCGAGAGACCCAGTACTTC.

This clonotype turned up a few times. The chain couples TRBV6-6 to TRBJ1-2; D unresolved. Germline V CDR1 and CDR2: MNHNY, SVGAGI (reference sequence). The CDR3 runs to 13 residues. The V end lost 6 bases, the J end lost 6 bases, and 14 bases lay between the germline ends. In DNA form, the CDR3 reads TGTGCCAGCAGCTTAACAGTGGTGGATGGCTACACCTTC. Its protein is CASSLTVVDGYTF.

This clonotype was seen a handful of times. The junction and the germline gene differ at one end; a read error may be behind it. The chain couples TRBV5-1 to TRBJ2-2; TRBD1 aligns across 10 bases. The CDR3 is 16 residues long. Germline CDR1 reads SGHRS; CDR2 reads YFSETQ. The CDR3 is CASSPRQGANTGELLF. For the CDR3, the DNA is TGCGCCAGCAGCCCCAGACAGGGGGCAAACACCGGGGAGCTGCTTTTT. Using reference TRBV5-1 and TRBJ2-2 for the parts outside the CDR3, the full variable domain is KAGVTQTPRYLIKTRGQQVTLSCSPISGHRSVSWYQQTPGQGLQFLFEYFSETQRNKGNFPGRFSGRQFSNSRSEMNVSTLELGDSALYLCASSPRQGANTGELLFGEGSRLTVL.

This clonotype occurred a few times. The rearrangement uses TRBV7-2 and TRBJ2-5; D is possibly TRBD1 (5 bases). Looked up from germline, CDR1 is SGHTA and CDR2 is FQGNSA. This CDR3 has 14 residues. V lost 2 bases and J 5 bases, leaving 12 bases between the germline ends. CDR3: CASSLYGAGETQYF. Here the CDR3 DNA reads TGTGCCAGCAGCTTATATGGGGCAGGGGAGACCCAGTACTTC.

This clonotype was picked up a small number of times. Written as DNA, the CDR3 is TGCAGTGCTTCCAGGACTAGCGGGGGGGCGGCCAAAAACATTCAGTACTTC. Protein sequence: CSASRTSGGAAKNIQYF. This rearrangement joins TRBV20-1 to TRBJ2-4, with 15 bases fitting TRBD2. This CDR3 has 17 residues. The germline CDR1 and CDR2 sequences are DFQATT and SNEGSKA (reference sequence). The V and J ends lost 5 bases and 1 base, in that order; junction bases with no gene match: 6.

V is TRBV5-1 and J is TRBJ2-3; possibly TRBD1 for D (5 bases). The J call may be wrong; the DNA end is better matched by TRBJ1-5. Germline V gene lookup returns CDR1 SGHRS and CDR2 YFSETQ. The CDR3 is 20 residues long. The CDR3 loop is CASSFRGLAGKIGSTDTQHF. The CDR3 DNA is TGCGCCAGCAGCTTTCGGGGACTAGCGGGGAAAATCGGGAGCACAGATACGCAGCATTTT.

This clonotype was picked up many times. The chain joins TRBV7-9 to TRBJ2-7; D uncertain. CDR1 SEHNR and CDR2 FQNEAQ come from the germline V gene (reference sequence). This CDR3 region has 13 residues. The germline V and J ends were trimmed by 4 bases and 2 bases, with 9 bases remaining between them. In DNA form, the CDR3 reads TGTGCCAGCAGCTCCGTGAACCCCTACGAGCAGTACTTC. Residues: CASSSVNPYEQYF.